The 23 T cell receptor beta chains presented below share a single source sample, sequenced in a study of cytomegalovirus exposure and HLA in healthy donors. Use of 60 Vbeta and 13 Jbeta primers characterized the PCR. Assay used: immunoSEQ multiplex PCR; TCRdb lists only in-frame clones, some missing. This sample carries about 220,000 clones, 82% of them seen once, and the ten largest clones take 6%. Sequenced sample: PBMCs. The receptors originated from a man aged 35 to 55 in good health and CMV-seropositive.

The genes are TRBV4-1 and TRBJ1-2; possibly TRBD1 for D (6 bases). The CDR3 spans 17 residues. The germline gives CDR1 MGHRA, CDR2 YSYEKL. Trimming took 1 base from V and 3 from J, leaving 18 bases between them. The CDR3 sequence is CASSQAPGHTNYYGYTF. CDR3 nucleotide sequence: TGCGCCAGCAGCCAAGCACCGGGACATACTAACTACTATGGCTACACCTTC.

The chain recombines TRBV7-2 with TRBJ2-1; tentative D call: TRBD2 (6 bases). Trimming took 5 bases from V and 0 from J, leaving 11 bases between them. This CDR3 comprises 15 residues. Germline assignment: CDR1 SGHTA and CDR2 FQGNSA. The CDR3 spells CASSLEGSSYNEQFF. CDR3 coding DNA: TGTGCCAGCAGCCTGGAGGGGAGCTCCTACAATGAGCAGTTCTTC.

The CDR3 DNA reads as TGTGCCAGCGGGGGGGGACTAGCGGGAGGGGATGAGCAGTTCTTC. Translating gives CASGGGLAGGDEQFF. The rearrangement uses TRBV2 and TRBJ2-1, with 16 bases identical to TRBD2. The CDR3 contains 15 residues. V shed 8 bases, J shed 8 bases, and the junction held 6 bases outside the gene matches. Germline V gene data show CDR1 as SNHLY and CDR2 as FYNNEI.

CDR3 DNA sequence: TGTGCCAGCTCCCAGGGCTTTACGAACACTGAAGCTTTCTTT. Amino acids: CASSQGFTNTEAFF. This chain joins TRBV18 and TRBJ1-1, with D perhaps matching TRBD1 (5 bases). From germline, CDR1 is KGHSH and CDR2 LQKENI. V shed 6 bases and J shed 1 base, with 12 bases lying between them. The CDR3 spans 14 residues.

The chain links TRBV5-4 to TRBJ2-2; 7 bases are shared with TRBD1. The CDR3 totals 15 residues. From germline, CDR1 is SGHNT and CDR2 YYREEE (reference sequence). V lost 4 bases and J lost 1; bases outside the gene matches: 4. CDR3: CASSLRQGNTGELFF. The CDR3, as DNA: TGTGCCAGCAGCCTTCGACAGGGGAACACCGGGGAGCTGTTTTTT.

The rearrangement uses TRBV14 and TRBJ2-2, with a weak D call TRBD2 (5 bases). V was shortened by 0 bases and J by 8 bases, with 13 bases between the two germline ends. CDR3 length equals 15 residues. The germline CDR1 and CDR2 sequences are SGHDN and FVKESK. The chain's CDR3 is CASSQDLPGSGELFF. CDR3 sequence (DNA): TGTGCCAGCAGCCAAGACCTGCCGGGGTCGGGGGAGCTGTTTTTT.

This chain links TRBV6-5 with TRBJ2-1, with 11 bases identical to TRBD2. With V trimmed by 5 bases and J by 8 bases, 8 bases remained unmatched. Per the germline V gene, CDR1 is MNHEY and CDR2 is SVGAGI. The CDR3 is 15 amino acids. The DNA of the CDR3 is TGTGCCAGCAGTGCGACTAGCGGGGCCTTCGATGAGCAGTTCTTC. As protein: CASSATSGAFDEQFF.

As concerns this clone: The same CDR3 can be traced to other DNA sequences in this sample. The chain recombines TRBV30 with TRBJ2-6; 7 nucleotides align to TRBD1. The junction had 4 bases not matched to a gene; V was cut back by 4 bases and J by 4 bases. CDR1 is GTSNPN and CDR2 is SVGIG in the germline V gene (reference sequence). This CDR3 has 14 amino acids. The CDR3 protein is CAWTKGAGANVLTF. In nucleotides, the CDR3 is TGTGCCTGGACCAAGGGGGCGGGGGCCAACGTCCTGACTTTC.

The chain links TRBV18 to TRBJ1-1, with D maybe TRBD1 (5 bases). Trimming took off 3 bases at V and 5 bases at J, with 13 bases between the two ends. The CDR3 is made up of 14 amino acids. Germline-derived CDR1 and CDR2 are KGHSH and LQKENI. Here the CDR3 reads CASSPQQGRTEAFF. The CDR3 region has the DNA TGTGCCAGCTCACCCCAGCAGGGTAGGACTGAAGCTTTCTTT.

The V gene is TRBV7-9, the J gene TRBJ1-2; D is uncertain. The CDR3 is made up of 13 amino acids. Trimming left V 5 bases short and J 1 base short, with 8 bases between. Germline V gives CDR1 SEHNR, CDR2 FQNEAQ (reference sequence). This chain's CDR3 is CASSPSINYGYTF. CDR3 nucleotide sequence: TGTGCCAGCAGCCCATCAATTAACTATGGCTACACCTTC. The variable domain in full, completed from reference TRBV7-9 and TRBJ1-2, reads DTGVSQNPRHKITKRGQNVTFRCDPISEHNRLYWYRQTLGQGPEFLTYFQNEAQLEKSRLLSDRFSAERPKGSFSTLEIQRTEQGDSAMYLCASSPSINYGYTFGSGTRLTVV.

V and J are TRBV5-1 and TRBJ2-2; TRBD2 matches at 7 bases. After removal of 4 bases from V and 1 base from J, the junction contained 10 bases not matched to a gene. The germline CDR1 and CDR2 sequences are SGHRS and YFSETQ. This CDR3 is built from 17 residues. The CDR3 coding sequence is TGCGCCAGCAGCCTTGGCGCCAGCGGGGAGAACACCGGGGAGCTGTTTTTT. It is translated as CASSLGASGENTGELFF.

This clone has more than one count but fewer than ten. The V call is TRBV30, the J call TRBJ2-1; TRBD2 agrees at 8 bases. V was clipped by 4 bases and J by 0 bases; unmatched bases: 2. CDR1 is GTSNPN, CDR2 SVGIG, per germline (reference sequence). This CDR3 contains 14 residues. CDR3 DNA: TGTGCCTGGACTAGCGGGTTCTCCTACAATGAGCAGTTCTTC. Its translation is CAWTSGFSYNEQFF.

Only one count was recorded for this clone. V is TRBV5-1 and J is TRBJ1-5; possible D gene TRBD1, 5 bases. CDR3 size: 14 residues. Germline assignment: CDR1 SGHRS and CDR2 YFSETQ. Trimming took off 5 bases at V and 5 bases at J, with 14 bases between the two ends. This CDR3 reads CASRPDMLDQPQHF. CDR3 DNA sequence: TGCGCCAGCAGACCGGACATGTTAGATCAGCCCCAGCATTTT.

The V and J genes are TRBV7-2 and TRBJ2-3, with D perhaps TRBD1 (5 bases). CDR1 and CDR2 (germline): SGHTA, FQGNSA. The CDR3 sequence is 14 residues long. V lost 3 bases and J 8 bases, leaving 15 bases between the germline ends. The CDR3 coding sequence is TGTGCCAGCAGCTTTTTGGGGCCGACGGGTACGCAGTATTTT. Protein sequence: CASSFLGPTGTQYF. Together with reference TRBV7-2 and TRBJ2-3, the CDR3 gives the full variable domain: GAGVSQSPSNKVTEKGKDVELRCDPISGHTALYWYRQSLGQGLEFLIYFQGNSAPDKSGLPSDRFSAERTGGSVSTLTIQRTQQEDSAVYLCASSFLGPTGTQYFGPGTRLTVL.

In its sample, this clone was seen a few times. The chain is built from TRBV5-1 and TRBJ1-1; D remains unclear. The germline CDR1 and CDR2 sequences are SGHRS and YFSETQ. V lost 1 base and J 0 bases, leaving 10 bases between the germline ends. There are 15 residues in the CDR3. CDR3 bases: TGCGCCAGCAGCTTGTTTGCAGGCGTGAACACTGAAGCTTTCTTT. Translated, it gives CASSLFAGVNTEAFF.

This clone was recorded once. The sample carries other DNA sequences with the same CDR3. The chain joins TRBV7-2 to TRBJ2-5; tentative D call: TRBD2 (5 bases). Per the germline V gene, CDR1 is SGHTA and CDR2 is FQGNSA. Between the trimmed V and J ends, which lost 3 bases and 5 bases, there was a span of 13 bases. This CDR3 contains 14 residues. The CDR3 DNA is TGTGCCAGCAGCTTCCGGCAGGAGCGGGAGACCCAGTACTTC. It codes for CASSFRQERETQYF.

The V gene is TRBV11-2, the J gene TRBJ2-1; D ambiguous. The V gene's germline CDR1 is SGHAT and CDR2 FQNNGV. Trimming pared 1 base from V and 9 bases from J, leaving 13 bases between. The CDR3 is 14 residues long. In nucleotides, the CDR3 is TGTGCCAGCAGCTTAGTTGCTGCTGGCCCTGAGCAGTTCTTC. Translation gives CASSLVAAGPEQFF.

This chain connects TRBV7-3 to TRBJ2-3; the match to TRBD2 covers 8 bases. With 2 bases clipped from V and 4 bases from J, the junction kept 8 bases outside the gene matches. The CDR3 spans 16 residues. Germline V lookup: CDR1 SGHTA, CDR2 FQGTGA. The CDR3 protein is CASSLGVSGRADTQYF. CDR3 bases: TGTGCCAGCAGCTTAGGAGTAAGCGGGAGAGCAGATACGCAGTATTTT.

The chain employs TRBV19 and TRBJ1-1; no clear D gene. Per germline, CDR1 LNHDA and CDR2 SQIVND (reference sequence). The CDR3 sequence is 12 residues long. V dropped 1 base and J dropped 7 bases, with 7 bases sitting between them. DNA of the CDR3: TGTGCCAGTAGTATAGCCTCGGGTGAAGCTTTCTTT. Translation gives CASSIASGEAFF.

The chain is built from TRBV30 and TRBJ2-7; possibly TRBD1 for D (5 bases). CDR1 GTSNPN and CDR2 SVGIG come from the germline V gene (reference sequence). CDR3 size: 16 residues. Between the trimmed V and J ends, which lost 1 base and 0 bases, there was a span of 16 bases. CDR3 nucleotides: TGTGCCTGGAGTGACAGATTCCAGGGAAGCTCCTACGAGCAGTACTTC. It translates to CAWSDRFQGSSYEQYF.

In DNA, the CDR3 is TGTGCCAGCAGCTTAGGGGGACAGGCGACTCAAGAGACCCAGTACTTC. It yields the protein CASSLGGQATQETQYF. V gene TRBV5-6 combines with J gene TRBJ2-5; 8 bases fit TRBD1. Germline lookup yields CDR1 SGHDT and CDR2 YYEEEE. The CDR3 is made up of 16 amino acids. V was pared by 2 bases and J by 2 bases, with 8 bases of the junction left unmatched.

This chain's CDR3 is CASSVAGGPQTQYF. DNA of the CDR3: TGTGCCAGCAGTGTAGCGGGAGGGCCGCAGACCCAGTACTTC. The chain couples TRBV28 to TRBJ2-5, with 11 positions matching TRBD2. The CDR3 consists of 14 residues. The junction had 5 bases not matched to a gene; V was cut back by 5 bases and J by 6 bases. The germline V gene has CDR1 MDHEN and CDR2 SYDVKM. Full variable domain (outside the CDR3, taken from reference TRBV28 and TRBJ2-5): DVKVTQSSRYLVKRTGEKVFLECVQDMDHENMFWYRQDPGLGLRLIYFSYDVKMKEKGDIPEGYSVSREKKERFSLILESASTNQTSMYLCASSVAGGPQTQYFGPGTRLLVL.

The genes are TRBV25-1 and TRBJ1-1; a weak D match, TRBD1 (6 bases). Looked up from germline, CDR1 is MGHDK and CDR2 is SYGVNS. The CDR3 spans 15 residues. Trimming shortened V by 7 bases and J by 2 bases, and 17 bases separated the two germline ends. CDR3 region: CASTYRTAYNTEAFF. The CDR3 DNA sequence: TGTGCCAGCACCTACCGGACAGCCTATAACACTGAAGCTTTCTTT.